This T cell receptor beta chain was observed in a study of T cells in Graves' hyperthyroidism and ophthalmopathy (dated by TCRdb to between 2018 and 2021). About the full investigation: Peripheral blood samples were taken at initial diagnosis, before any treatment was given. The 100 or so discovery patients were randomly split 7:3 into training and test sets. A discovery cohort of about a hundred patients, roughly 45 with Graves' ophthalmopathy and about 58 with stable Graves' hyperthyroidism, was used to find distinguishing TCR V-J signatures. An independent validation cohort of fewer than 20 hyperthyroidism patients and more than 15 patients who later progressed to ophthalmopathy tested prospective prediction of ophthalmopathy. The study also compared thyroid tissue and blood T-cell repertoires from more than five Graves' hyperthyroidism patients. Following sampling, methimazole starting at 30 mg daily was given to hyperthyroidism patients, and high-dose intravenous methylprednisolone was given to ophthalmopathy patients. TCR Vbeta CDR3 sequencing of 135 peripheral blood samples (fewer than 45 ophthalmopathy, 75 to 80 hyperthyroidism and approximately 17 progressor patients) is reported in the paper.

A patient counted as having stable Graves' hyperthyroidism if no progression to ophthalmopathy occurred over 18 months of follow-up. Hyperthyroidism patients were aged 18 to 65 years and newly diagnosed, with disease duration of less than 2 months. Patients with uncontrolled infections, other autoimmune diseases, pregnancy or lactation were excluded. Diagnoses relied on clinical symptoms, serum thyroxine and TRAb, thyroid ultrasound and orbital computed tomography. Ficoll-Paque density gradient centrifugation was used to isolate PBMCs from 8 to 10 ml of fresh peripheral blood. Trizol reagent was used to extract total RNA, and RNA quality was then checked on an Agilent 2100 Bioanalyzer. As concerns this clonotype: The clone's antigen remains unknown. No quality values exist for individual bases; no much larger clone is one base distant.

The TCR beta CDR3 regions were amplified from RNA transcripts. The first round of RT-PCR for the TCR CDR3 was performed with the HTBI primer set and the Qiagen OneStep RT-PCR kit. Libraries were constructed in a second round of multiplex PCR, after which size selection and purification were carried out. Sequencing of the libraries was done on an Illumina HiSeq2000 using paired-end 100 bp reads. In the paper's pipeline: SOAPnuke was used to process the raw data, removing reads that contained adapters or uncalled bases, had a mean Phred below 15, or lacked an exact match to the constant primer or identifier. COPE v1.2.5 was used to merge high-quality paired reads, and clonotypes were defined as unique nucleotide sequences. MiTCR v1.1 was used to align the clonotypes against IMGT TRBV, TRBD and TRBJ reference segments. Analysis was restricted to V-J combinations with a frequency above 0.0001, which covered over 98% of repertoires. The TCS score was defined as the ratio of F50 (clonal expansion) to E x V (chaos), calculated using BLOSUM62-based TCRdist between CDR3 peptides within each V-J. Welch's t-statistics and random forest reduced around 520 V-J features to 13, which were used in a naive Bayes classifier (R e1071). The similarity between thyroid and blood repertoires was quantified using the Morisita-Horn index. TCRdb reworked the public reads: Q25 trimming with fastp, MiXCR clone assembly, productive beta chains retained. Rows merge per CDR3 protein into single entries with the most common DNA and genes. Clone size and V and J calls follow TCRdb, not the original study. The sample table records 600,000 to 800,000 distinct CDR3 sequences; roughly 32% of these occur just once. Around 31% of the sample goes to the ten largest clones.

Looking up the germline V gene yields CDR1 MGHDK and CDR2 SYGVNS. The CDR3 covers 15 residues, taking in both the cysteine and the phenylalanine. CDR3 DNA only is kept here, 45 bases in frame from base 1. The V and J ends are trimmed by 6 bases and 0 bases, leaving 11 bases between them. Overall study results and their limits: A 13 V-J signature model separated ophthalmopathy from stable hyperthyroidism, with about 88% sensitivity and roughly 81% specificity in cross-validation and 80%/75% in testing. In validation, the model predicted progression to ophthalmopathy with 60% to 71% sensitivity and over 72% specificity, a median of 6.5 months before onset. Sample size was not statistically predetermined, and blinding of investigators to group allocation was not performed. Most expanded thyroid clonotypes (frequency above 0.001) were also detected in blood, a finding suggesting that blood repertoires may reflect thyroid immune responses.

The sample taken for sequencing was blood. This chain joins TRBV25-1 to TRBJ1-4; the D gene is not confidently resolved. The source of this sequence is a middle-aged woman with Graves' hyperthyroidism. The CDR3 reads as follows: CASSNPATTNEKLFF. The DNA sequence reads TGTGCCAGCAGCAACCCAGCTACAACTAATGAAAAACTGTTTTTT. With all but the CDR3 taken from the reference TRBV25-1 and TRBJ1-4 genes, the full variable domain is: EADIYQTPRYLVIGTGKKITLECSQTMGHDKMYWYQQDPGMELHLIHYSYGVNSTEKGDLSSESTVSRIRTEHFPLTLESARPSHTSQYLCASSNPATTNEKLFFGSGTQLSVL.